Below, one TCR beta chain is given with its context. Its antigen is currently not known. No quality values exist for individual bases; no much larger clone is one base distant. In the prospective study, participants were 18 to 89 years old, resided in fewer than 25 geographic areas of the United States, and were enrolled through a virtual design. In the prospective study, cohorts were assigned on the basis of participant-reported clinical history obtained from a screening survey and a study questionnaire. For ImmuneRACE Cohort 3, a participant was defined as recovered based on two consecutive negative NP/OP PCR tests, clearance by a healthcare professional, or resolution of symptoms. Mobile phlebotomists in the prospective study collected whole blood, serum and a nasopharyngeal or oropharyngeal swab from every participant. Prospective study participants could optionally give additional blood draws and questionnaires over a 2-month period. Blood samples from the prospective study were shipped frozen or at room temperature prior to DNA extraction.

This specimen comes from a study of blood T cell repertoires in COVID-19 (dated by TCRdb to about 2020). Some background on the complete study: Collaborator samples came from the United States, Italy and Spain and covered acute and convalescent phases of COVID-19. The material from the prospective study consisted of cDNA or gDNA derived from T cells, B-cell-depleted T cells, or PBMCs. The dataset comprised deeply sampled blood TCRbeta repertoires from subjects exposed to, actively infected with, or recovered from COVID-19. The repertoires were released in a freely available public database intended as a resource for research on the immune response to SARS-CoV-2. The samples were drawn from two sources: the first 160 participants of the ongoing ImmuneRACE study, and 950 to 1,500 subjects contributed by 6 global collaborators. A de-identified subject ID, COVID-19 status, age in years and sex were almost always included in the sample metadata. HLA class I and class II types, where available, came from metadata supplied by the sample provider rather than from assay-based typing.

CDR1 and CDR2 (SGHDN, FVKESK) derive from the germline V gene. Reading from cysteine to phenylalanine, the CDR3 counts 14 amino acids. Left in the record is the CDR3 DNA by itself, 42 bases read in frame from the first base. V and J lose 3 bases and 5 bases, and a span of 13 bases separates them. What the study reported, not specific to this receptor: Clinical and demographic metadata were provided uncurated, with the amount varying by source and participant.

TCRbeta CDR3 regions were amplified from genomic DNA using the immunoSEQ Assay, a bias-controlled multiplex PCR. Concerning the study's data processing: Within the assay, amplification of reference gene primers was used to estimate how many nucleated cells each sample contained. Sequence reads were collapsed and filtered to measure the absolute abundance of every unique TCRbeta CDR3 rearrangement. For each sample, productive Simpson clonality was calculated as the square root of Simpson's diversity index over productive rearrangements. TCRdb holds this immuneACCESS table with in-frame rearrangements only. Some clones are missing; in checked studies, unresolved V genes explain under half, and the rest has no known cause. V, J and clone size are those of that table, while D and trimming were read from the DNA. This sample holds about 410,000 clones; about nine tenths were observed only once. The ten largest clones represent more than 0.55% of the sample.

Recombination joined TRBV14 with TRBJ1-2; the D gene is possibly TRBD1, with 5 bases matching. The TCR sequence derives from a young man who had recovered from COVID-19. The sample taken for sequencing was PBMCs or T cells enriched from blood (not recorded which). The nucleotide sequence reads TGTGCCAGCAGCCACACCACCGGGACTTATGGCTACACCTTC. The translation is CASSHTTGTYGYTF.